This entry features one T cell receptor (beta chain) sequence. Its target is not known. The junction and the germline gene differ at one end; a read error may be behind it. The data were obtained in a study of post-analysis software for immune sequencing data. General study results and limits: About five TRBV segments (TRBV5-6, TRBV5-1 and TRBV20-1 among them) occurred more frequently in patients than in controls. Diversity measured as normalized Chao1 was significantly lower in multiple sclerosis patients than in controls.

The CDR3 length is 16 residues. Germline-derived CDR1 and CDR2 are MNHEY and SMNVEV (reference sequence). Unique-molecular-identifier-tagged TCR beta cDNA libraries were used. MiXCR was run by TCRdb on the PCR reads, yielding one entry per CDR3 protein. The sample gives about 430,000 distinct CDR3 sequences, 35% to 45% of which show up once; about 8% is in the top ten. Specimen: blood. The chain links TRBV27 to TRBJ2-1; no reliable D call. This receptor was identified in a girl aged 2 to 9 with multiple sclerosis. CDR3 loop: CVSSLPGRSTYNEQFF. Here the CDR3 DNA reads TGTGTCAGCAGTTTGCCCGGACGGTCGACCTACAATGAGCAGTTCTTC.